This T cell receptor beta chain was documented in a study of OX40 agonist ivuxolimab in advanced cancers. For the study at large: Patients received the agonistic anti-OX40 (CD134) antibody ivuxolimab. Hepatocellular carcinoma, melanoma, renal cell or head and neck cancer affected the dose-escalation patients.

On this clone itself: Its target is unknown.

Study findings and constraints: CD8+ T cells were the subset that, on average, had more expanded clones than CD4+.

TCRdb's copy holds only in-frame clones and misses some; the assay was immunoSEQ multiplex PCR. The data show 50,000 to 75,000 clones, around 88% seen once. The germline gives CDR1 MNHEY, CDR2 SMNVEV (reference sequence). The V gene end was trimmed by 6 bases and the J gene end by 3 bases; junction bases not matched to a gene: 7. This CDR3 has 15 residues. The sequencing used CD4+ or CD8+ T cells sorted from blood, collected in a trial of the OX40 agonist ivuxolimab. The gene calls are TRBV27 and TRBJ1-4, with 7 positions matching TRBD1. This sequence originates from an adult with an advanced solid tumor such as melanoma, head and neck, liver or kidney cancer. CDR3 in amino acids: CASRETGLANEKLFF. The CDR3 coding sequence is TGTGCCAGCAGGGAGACAGGGCTCGCTAATGAAAAACTGTTTTTT.